This TCR beta chain was captured by sequencing in a study of graft-versus-host responses after intestinal transplantation (dated by TCRdb to about 2021). About the full investigation: Multivisceral, liver-intestinal, or isolated intestinal transplants were received by the recipients. Every recipient was given anti-thymocyte globulin induction, then maintenance tacrolimus and steroids for 3 to 4 years. Samples from three later patients were sequenced in-house on an Illumina MiSeq with MiXCR processing rather than by the commercial service. Bulk TCR-beta CDR3 sequencing was used to track graft-versus-host and host-versus-graft alloreactive T cell clones in the graft, circulation and bone marrow after intestinal transplantation. A peak of at least 4% donor T cells among recipient peripheral blood mononuclear cells was the definition used for donor T cell macrochimerism. Alloreactive clones were identified by sequencing pre-transplant mixed lymphocyte reaction products and comparing these products with unstimulated pre-transplant donor and recipient T cells. The cohort enrolled about two dozen intestinal transplant recipients, one of whom was a retransplant, and a few patients without pretransplant specimens were excluded. What the authors observed across the whole study: Peak levels of circulating GvH clones were associated with declines in HvG clones early after transplant. The conclusions were limited by the relatively low number and heterogeneity of the intestinal transplant patients. In the allografts of patients with donor T cell macrochimerism, GvH to HvG T cell clonal ratios were high. GvH clones were detected in recipient bone marrow, and some of these GvH clones were observed earlier in ileal mucosa or blood, consistent with an intestinal mucosal origin.

To note about this clone: The target of this receptor is not known. Qualities for individual bases were not recorded, and no much larger clone is one base off.

At the junction V is shortened by 4 bases and J by 9 bases, with 19 bases in between. Counted from cysteine to phenylalanine, this CDR3 has 16 amino acids. CDR3 DNA is the only sequence kept; it has 48 bases, read in frame from the first base. According to the germline V gene (reference sequence), CDR1 reads LNHDA and CDR2 reads SQIVND. Library construction relied on the immunoSEQ multiplex PCR assay. In most patients, genomic DNA was isolated using the Qiagen DNeasy Blood and Tissue Kit and sent frozen to Adaptive Biotechnologies for TCR sequencing. High-throughput TCR-beta CDR3 sequencing of genomic DNA from most patients was performed by Adaptive Biotechnologies. The source study handled its data this way. TCR sequencing data were retrieved from Adaptive's ImmunoSEQ software for 15 to 20 patients, whereas three other patients were processed with MiXCR and VDJtools. To correct CD4 versus CD8 sorting errors, sequences present in both subsets at a frequency ratio below 5:1 were removed. CDR3 nucleotide sequences shared between donor and recipient were removed because their origin could not be assigned. To be classed as alloreactive, a clone needed at least 2-fold expansion over unstimulated cells and a minimum CFSE-low frequency of 0.002% (template counts) or 0.001% (read counts). Clones were considered mappable if detected in sequenced pre-transplant spleen, lymph node, or MLR CFSE-low populations of the donor or recipient. Cumulative frequency of alloreactive clones was calculated as a percentage of all sequences weighted by copy number. This immuneACCESS table, as held by TCRdb, lists in-frame sequences with V and J called but not all clones. Of the missing ones, under half trace to an unresolved V gene in checked studies; the others have no known cause. That table gives V, J and clone size, and the DNA gave D and trimming. This sample has about 83,000 clones in its table, and about 88% of those were observed once. The ten largest clones capture approximately 0.35% of the sample.

The time point label corresponds to: cells obtained before transplantation from donor or recipient. CD3+CD4+ and CD3+CD8+ populations were FACS-sorted from unstimulated pre-transplant donor and recipient cells taken from spleen or lymph nodes. The rearranged segments are TRBV19 and TRBJ1-6, with a tentative D gene TRBD1 over 6 matching bases. Sequenced here: unstimulated CD4+ T cells sorted from spleen or lymph node cells, sampled before intestinal transplant. The receptor's source is a human donor who received an intestinal transplant. The CDR3: CASSRGIDRLGSPLHF. The nucleotide sequence is given as TGTGCCAGTAGTAGAGGCATCGACAGGTTGGGTTCACCCCTCCACTTT. Reference TRBV19 and TRBJ1-6 genes cover what lies past the CDR3, so the full variable domain is DGGITQSPKYLFRKEGQNVTLSCEQNLNHDAMYWYRQDPGQGLRLIYYSQIVNDFQKGDIAEGYSVSREKKESFPLTVTSAQKNPTAFYLCASSRGIDRLGSPLHFGNGTRLTVT.